The present entry profiles one T cell receptor (beta chain) with its context. Being one base from a much bigger clone, this may be a read error. The length of the CDR3 is 16 residues. Germline lookup yields CDR1 SGHAT and CDR2 FQDESV (reference sequence). TCRdb redid the calling of the 5' RACE reads with MiXCR, one entry per CDR3 protein. The sample records 150,000 to 200,000 distinct CDR3 sequences, roughly 13% being singletons. The record originates from a study of CD8 T cells in ankylosing spondylitis. The sequencing input was blood, either unsorted or a sorted T cell fraction (not recorded which). This chain links TRBV11-1 with TRBJ2-2; 9 nucleotides match TRBD2. This TCR was recovered from a female donor with ankylosing spondylitis or in good health (not recorded which). The DNA for the CDR3 is TGTGCCAGCGGCTTATACGGCGGGAGGGTCACCGGGGAGCTGTTTTTT. Encoded protein: CASGLYGGRVTGELFF.